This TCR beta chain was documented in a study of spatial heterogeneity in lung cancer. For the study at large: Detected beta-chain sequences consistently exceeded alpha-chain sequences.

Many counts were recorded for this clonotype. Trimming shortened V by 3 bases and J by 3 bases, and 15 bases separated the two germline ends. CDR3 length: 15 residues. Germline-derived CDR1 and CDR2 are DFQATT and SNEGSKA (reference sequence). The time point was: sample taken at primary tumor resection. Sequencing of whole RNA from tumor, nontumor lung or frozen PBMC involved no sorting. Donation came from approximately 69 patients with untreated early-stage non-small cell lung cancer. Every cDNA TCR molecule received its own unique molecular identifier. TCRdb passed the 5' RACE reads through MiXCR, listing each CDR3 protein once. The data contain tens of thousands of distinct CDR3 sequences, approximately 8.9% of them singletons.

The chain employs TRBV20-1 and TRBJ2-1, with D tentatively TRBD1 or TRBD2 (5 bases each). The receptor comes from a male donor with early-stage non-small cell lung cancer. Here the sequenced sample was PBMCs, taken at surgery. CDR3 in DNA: TGCAGTGCTAGTTCCGGGACGCTCGACTACAATGAGCAGTTCTTC. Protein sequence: CSASSGTLDYNEQFF.